This entry lists 6 T cell receptor beta chains sequenced from one sample in a study of blood T cell repertoires in COVID-19. Assay used: immunoSEQ multiplex PCR; TCRdb lists only in-frame clones, some missing. There are more than 75,000 clones in the sample; 80% occur only once, and approximately 16% lies in the top ten. Specimen: peripheral blood. The receptor set was obtained from a woman aged 80 or over with active or convalescent COVID-19.

The chain employs TRBV25-1 and TRBJ1-6; D is possibly TRBD1 (6 bases). V lost 2 bases and J lost 2, with 10 bases in between. The CDR3 length is 16 residues. CDR1 is MGHDK, CDR2 SYGVNS, per germline. DNA of the CDR3: TGTGCCAGCAGTGAAGACAGGTCCCCCTATAATTCACCCCTCCACTTT. It codes for CASSEDRSPYNSPLHF.

The genes are TRBV5-6 and TRBJ1-1, with 7 bases fitting TRBD1. CDR1 is SGHDT, CDR2 YYEEEE, per germline. V lost 2 bases and J lost 4; bases outside the gene matches: 5. The CDR3 runs to 14 residues. The CDR3 region is CASSFTGARTEAFF. The CDR3 DNA sequence: TGTGCCAGCAGCTTTACAGGGGCGCGCACTGAAGCTTTCTTT.

The chain links TRBV18 to TRBJ1-5; weak D call: TRBD1 (6 bases). CDR1 KGHSH and CDR2 LQKENI come from the germline V gene. The ends were cut back, 6 bases at V and 7 bases at J, with 22 bases in the middle. CDR3 length equals 16 residues. In nucleotides, the CDR3 is TGTGCCAGCTCGAGATTAGGACAGTTTGGGGAGCAGCCCCAGCATTTT. It yields the protein CASSRLGQFGEQPQHF.

The rearrangement links TRBV2 to TRBJ1-2, with D perhaps matching TRBD1 (6 bases). The CDR3 is 15 residues long. CDR1 is SNHLY, CDR2 FYNNEI, per germline. With 4 bases removed from V and 4 bases from J, the gap between germline ends came to 16 bases. As DNA, the CDR3 is TGTGCCAGCAGTGCCCACGGGGGGCAGAGCTATGGCTACACCTTC. It codes for CASSAHGGQSYGYTF.

The chain couples TRBV30 to TRBJ1-6, with D perhaps TRBD1 (6 bases). Germline V gene data show CDR1 as GTSNPN and CDR2 as SVGIG (reference sequence). Trimming removed 1 base at V and 3 bases at J, with 16 bases between. The CDR3 is 17 amino acids. The CDR3 reads CAWSAIDRSLYNSPLHF. For the CDR3, the DNA is TGTGCCTGGAGTGCGATCGACAGGAGCCTCTATAATTCACCCCTCCACTTT.

This clone was counted between two and nine times. The V and J genes are TRBV9 and TRBJ1-2; tentative D call: TRBD1 (6 bases). The germline V gene has CDR1 SGDLS and CDR2 YYNGEE. This CDR3 has 15 amino acids. V gave up 2 bases and J gave up 0 bases, with 11 bases separating them. The CDR3 loop is CASSVAGEPNYGYTF. As DNA, the CDR3 is TGTGCCAGCAGCGTTGCAGGGGAACCTAACTATGGCTACACCTTC. Full variable domain (rest looked up from reference TRBV9 and TRBJ1-2): DSGVTQTPKHLITATGQRVTLRCSPRSGDLSVYWYQQSLDQGLQFLIQYYNGEERAKGNILERFSAQQFPDLHSELNLSSLELGDSALYFCASSVAGEPNYGYTFGSGTRLTVV.